This note documents a single T cell receptor (beta chain) sequence. This record comes from a study of cytomegalovirus exposure and HLA in healthy donors. The PCR had 60 Vbeta and 13 Jbeta primers. The method was immunoSEQ multiplex PCR; TCRdb's version includes in-frame clones alone and lacks a portion of them. The sample records roughly 160,000 clones, approximately 77% being singletons. Unrecorded immune exposure was likely among donors, who were nominally healthy when sampled. The CDR3 has 17 residues. V was shortened by 7 bases and J by 5 bases, with 25 bases between the two germline ends. Germline CDR1 SGHAT, CDR2 FQNNGV.

V and J are TRBV11-2 and TRBJ2-3; D is perhaps TRBD2 (6 bases). The TCR originated in a female donor in good health and CMV-seronegative. The sample was PBMCs. CDR3 residues: CASNPFSGPAVGDTQYF. The CDR3 DNA reads TGTGCCAGCAACCCCTTTAGCGGCCCAGCCGTAGGAGATACGCAGTATTTT.